Sequencing of this T cell receptor beta chain was carried out in a study of cytotoxic CD8 clonotypes in ibrutinib-treated CLL. Trimming took off 3 bases at V and 4 bases at J, with 9 bases between the two ends. The length of the CDR3 is 13 residues. The germline gives CDR1 SGHAT, CDR2 FQNNGV. Method: immunoSEQ multiplex PCR; TCRdb's copy keeps in-frame clones and lacks some. The table has 49,000 or so clones, approximately 50% seen once. Sample: PBMCs, taken after 12 months of ibrutinib treatment. The chain carries TRBV11-2 and TRBJ2-5, with D perhaps given as TRBD1 or TRBD2 (5 bases each). The TCR was taken from a human donor with chronic lymphocytic leukemia. CDR3 nucleotides: TGTGCCAGCAGCTTGAGGGGCGGAGAGACCCAGTACTTC. Encoded protein: CASSLRGGETQYF.